This TCR beta chain was identified during a study of blood T cell repertoires in COVID-19. Turning to the study itself: There were acute and convalescent COVID-19 samples, and they came from the United States, Italy and Spain. T cells, B-cell-depleted T cells, or PBMCs provided the cDNA or gDNA that served as material.

Authors' data handling: Estimated nucleated cell counts came from reference gene primer amplification. Using immunoSEQ multiplex PCR, the repertoire was profiled, and TCRdb retains in-frame clones only, with some absent. The V and J calls and clone size are taken from that table; D and trimming were inferred from the DNA. The sample lists about 80,000 clones, roughly 80% occurring once. The CDR3 contains 14 residues. CDR1 and CDR2 (germline): SGHAT, FQDESV (reference sequence). Trimming took 5 bases from V and 6 from J, leaving 16 bases between them. The source of this sequence is a man aged 80 or over with acute or convalescent COVID-19. The sample taken for sequencing was peripheral blood. This rearrangement joins TRBV11-1 to TRBJ1-2, with D tentatively TRBD1 (6 bases). The CDR3 nucleotides are TGTGCCAGCAGCGCCTCCGTAGGGGGAGATGGCTACACCTTC. This codes for CASSASVGGDGYTF.